The clone carrying this T cell receptor (beta chain) occurred a few times. The target antigen is unknown. Mouse names are used for the genes. The read terminates 4 residues before the CDR3 end, so the remaining end is supplied by the germline J gene. Other nucleotide sequences from this sample produce the same CDR3. These data belong to a study of CD8+ T cells in alopecia areata. CD4, CD8alpha, NKG2D, NKG2ACE and other markers were used to sort pooled cutaneous lymph node cells. Study-wide findings and caveats: Normal skin's resident alphabeta T cells are sequenced alongside lesional scalp T cells.

Following extraction, RNA underwent reverse transcription to cDNA, which served as the sequencing template. Method: immunoSEQ multiplex PCR; TCRdb's copy keeps in-frame clones and lacks some. Recorded here are about 270,000 clones, none singletons. V lost 5 bases and J lost 3; bases outside the gene matches: 1. The CDR3 is 13 amino acids. Germline V gives CDR1 FNHDT, CDR2 SITEND (reference sequence). V usage is TRBV19 and J usage is TRBJ2-5; 9 nucleotides line up with TRBD2. This TCR was sampled from a C3H/HeJ mouse with alopecia areata. Strain haplotype (MHC): H2-k. Sequenced: CD4+ T cells sorted from a lymph node. CDR3: CASRDWGQDTQYF. CDR3 DNA, as far as it was read: TGTGCCAGCAGGGACTGGGGACAAGAC.